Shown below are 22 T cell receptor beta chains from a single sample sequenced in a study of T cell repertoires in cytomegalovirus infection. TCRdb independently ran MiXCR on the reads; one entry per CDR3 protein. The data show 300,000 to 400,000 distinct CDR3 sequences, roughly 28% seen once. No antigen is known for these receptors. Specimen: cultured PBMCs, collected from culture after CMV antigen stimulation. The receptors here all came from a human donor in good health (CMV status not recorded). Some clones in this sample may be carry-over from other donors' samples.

The CDR3 region has the DNA TGCAGTGCGGGGGTCCATGATAGCAATCAGCCCCAGCATTTT. Amino acid sequence: CSAGVHDSNQPQHF. The chain is built from TRBV20-1 and TRBJ1-5; D might be TRBD1 (5 bases). The germline gives CDR1 DFQATT, CDR2 SNEGSKA (reference sequence). Trimming removed 6 bases at V and 0 bases at J, with 12 bases between. This CDR3 is built from 14 residues.

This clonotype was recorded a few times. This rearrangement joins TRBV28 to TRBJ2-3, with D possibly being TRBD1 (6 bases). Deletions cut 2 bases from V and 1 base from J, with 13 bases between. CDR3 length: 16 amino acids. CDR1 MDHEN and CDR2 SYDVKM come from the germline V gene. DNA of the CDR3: TGTGCCAGCAGTTTAACAGGGATATGGGGCACAGATACGCAGTATTTT. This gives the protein CASSLTGIWGTDTQYF.

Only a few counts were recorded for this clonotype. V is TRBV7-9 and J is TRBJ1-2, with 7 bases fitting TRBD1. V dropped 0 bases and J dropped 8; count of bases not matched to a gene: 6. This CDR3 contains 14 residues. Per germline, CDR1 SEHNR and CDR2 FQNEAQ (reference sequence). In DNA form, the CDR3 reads TGTGCCAGCAGCTTAGCGCTTGGGACAGAGGGCTACACCTTC. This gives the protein CASSLALGTEGYTF.

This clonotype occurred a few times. CDR3 bases: TGCAGTGCTAGACAGGCGGCCAAAAACATTCAGTACTTC. Encoded protein: CSARQAAKNIQYF. The V gene is TRBV20-1, the J gene TRBJ2-4; D is unresolved. The CDR3 spans 13 residues. Germline V lookup: CDR1 DFQATT, CDR2 SNEGSKA (reference sequence). V dropped 2 bases and J dropped 1 base, with 6 bases sitting between them.

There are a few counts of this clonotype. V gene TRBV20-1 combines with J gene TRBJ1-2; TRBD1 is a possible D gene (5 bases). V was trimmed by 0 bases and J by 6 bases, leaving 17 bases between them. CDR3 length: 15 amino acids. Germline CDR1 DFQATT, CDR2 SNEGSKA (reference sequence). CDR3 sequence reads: CSARDREGMSDGYTF. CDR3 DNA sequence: TGCAGTGCTAGAGATAGGGAGGGGATGTCTGATGGCTACACCTTC.

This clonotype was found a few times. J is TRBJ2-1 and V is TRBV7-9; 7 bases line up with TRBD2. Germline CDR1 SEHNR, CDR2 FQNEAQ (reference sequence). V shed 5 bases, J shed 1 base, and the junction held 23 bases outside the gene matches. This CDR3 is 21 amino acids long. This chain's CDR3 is CASSPHLGGLAARRSYNEQFF. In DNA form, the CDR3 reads TGTGCCAGCAGCCCCCACCTGGGTGGCCTAGCGGCGAGACGGTCCTACAATGAGCAGTTCTTC.

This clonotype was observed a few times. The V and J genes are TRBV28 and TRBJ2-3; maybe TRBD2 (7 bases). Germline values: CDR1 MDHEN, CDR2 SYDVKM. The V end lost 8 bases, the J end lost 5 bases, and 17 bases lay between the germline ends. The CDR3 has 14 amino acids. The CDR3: CASRREGVRDTQYF. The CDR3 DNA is TGTGCCAGCCGGAGGGAGGGGGTGAGAGATACGCAGTATTTT.

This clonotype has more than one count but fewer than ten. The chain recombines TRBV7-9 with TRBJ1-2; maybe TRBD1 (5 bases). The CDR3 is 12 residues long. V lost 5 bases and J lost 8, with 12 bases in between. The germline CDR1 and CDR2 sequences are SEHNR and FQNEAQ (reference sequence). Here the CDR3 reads CASSNQGGGYTF. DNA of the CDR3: TGTGCCAGCAGCAACCAGGGCGGAGGCTACACCTTC.

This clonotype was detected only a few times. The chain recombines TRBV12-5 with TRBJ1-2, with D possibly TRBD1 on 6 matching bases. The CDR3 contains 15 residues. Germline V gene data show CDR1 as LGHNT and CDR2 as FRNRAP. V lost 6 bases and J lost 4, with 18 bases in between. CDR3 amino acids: CASGIAGEGVYGYTF. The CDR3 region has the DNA TGTGCTAGTGGGATAGCAGGGGAAGGTGTCTATGGCTACACCTTC.

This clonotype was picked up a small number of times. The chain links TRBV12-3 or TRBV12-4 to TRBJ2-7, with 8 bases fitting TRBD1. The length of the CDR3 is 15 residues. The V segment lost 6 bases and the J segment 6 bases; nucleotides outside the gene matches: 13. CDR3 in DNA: TGTGCCAGCAGCCCGTTAAAGGCAGGGGGCGCCGAGCAGTACTTC. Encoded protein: CASSPLKAGGAEQYF.

For the CDR3, the DNA is TGTGCCAGCAGACAGGGGAGTACTGAAAAACTGTTTTTT. It translates to CASRQGSTEKLFF. The V gene is TRBV6-8, the J gene TRBJ1-4; 7 nucleotides line up with TRBD1. Germline V gene data show CDR1 as MNHGY and CDR2 as SAAAGT. The J segment lost 7 bases and the V segment lost 6 bases, leaving 5 bases of the junction unmatched. The CDR3 has 13 residues.

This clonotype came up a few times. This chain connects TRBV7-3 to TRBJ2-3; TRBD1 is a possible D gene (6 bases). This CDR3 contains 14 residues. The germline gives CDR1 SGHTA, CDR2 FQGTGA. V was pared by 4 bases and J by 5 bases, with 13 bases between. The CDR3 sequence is CASSSTLTGDTQYF. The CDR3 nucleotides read TGTGCCAGCAGCTCGACCCTGACAGGAGATACGCAGTATTTT.

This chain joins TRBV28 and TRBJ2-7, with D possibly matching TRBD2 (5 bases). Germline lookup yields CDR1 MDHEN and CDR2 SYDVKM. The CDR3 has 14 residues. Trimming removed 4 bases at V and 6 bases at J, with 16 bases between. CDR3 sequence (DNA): TGTGCCAGCAGTTGGACTCGCCGCGTGGGCGAGCAGTACTTC. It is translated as CASSWTRRVGEQYF.

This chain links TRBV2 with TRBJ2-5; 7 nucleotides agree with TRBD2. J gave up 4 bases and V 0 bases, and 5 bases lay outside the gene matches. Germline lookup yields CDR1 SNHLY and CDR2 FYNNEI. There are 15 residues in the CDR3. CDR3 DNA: TGTGCCAGCAGTGAAGCCTCGGGCGGGGGAGAGACCCAGTACTTC. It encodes CASSEASGGGETQYF. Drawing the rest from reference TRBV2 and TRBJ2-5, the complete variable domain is EPEVTQTPSHQVTQMGQEVILRCVPISNHLYFYWYRQILGQKVEFLVSFYNNEISEKSEIFDDQFSVERPDGSNFTLKIRSTKLEDSAMYFCASSEASGGGETQYFGPGTRLLVL.

Here the CDR3 reads CSASPGLAGNEQYF. CDR3 in DNA: TGCAGTGCTAGTCCGGGACTAGCGGGAAACGAGCAGTACTTC. This sequence joins TRBV20-1 and TRBJ2-7, with TRBD2 matching 13 bases. Germline CDR1 DFQATT, CDR2 SNEGSKA (reference sequence). The CDR3 sequence is 14 residues long. V was pared by 3 bases and J by 5 bases, with 4 bases of the junction left unmatched.

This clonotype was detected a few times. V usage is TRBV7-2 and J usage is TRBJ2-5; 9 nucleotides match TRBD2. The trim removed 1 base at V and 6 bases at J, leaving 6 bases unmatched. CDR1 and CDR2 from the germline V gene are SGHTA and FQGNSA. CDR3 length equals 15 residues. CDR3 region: CASSLVVAGDKTQYF. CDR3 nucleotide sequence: TGTGCCAGCAGCTTAGTTGTAGCGGGGGACAAGACCCAGTACTTC.

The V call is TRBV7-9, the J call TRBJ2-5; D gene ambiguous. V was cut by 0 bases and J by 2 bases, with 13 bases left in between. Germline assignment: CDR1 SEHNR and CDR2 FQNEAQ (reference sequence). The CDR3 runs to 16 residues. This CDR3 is CASSLAPGRLQETQYF. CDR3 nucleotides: TGTGCCAGCAGCTTAGCTCCCGGAAGACTTCAAGAGACCCAGTACTTC.

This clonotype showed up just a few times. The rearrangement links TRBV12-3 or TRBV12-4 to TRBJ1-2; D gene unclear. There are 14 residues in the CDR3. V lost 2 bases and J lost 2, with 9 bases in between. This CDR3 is CASSLRERNYGYTF. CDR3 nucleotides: TGTGCCAGCAGTTTAAGGGAGAGGAACTATGGCTACACCTTC.

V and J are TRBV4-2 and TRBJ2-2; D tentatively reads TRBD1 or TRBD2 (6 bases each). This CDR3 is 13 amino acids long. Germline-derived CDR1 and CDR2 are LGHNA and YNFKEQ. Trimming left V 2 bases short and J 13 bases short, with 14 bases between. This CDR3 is CASSQLGGTRLFF. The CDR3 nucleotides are TGTGCCAGCAGCCAACTAGGGGGGACGAGGCTGTTTTTT.

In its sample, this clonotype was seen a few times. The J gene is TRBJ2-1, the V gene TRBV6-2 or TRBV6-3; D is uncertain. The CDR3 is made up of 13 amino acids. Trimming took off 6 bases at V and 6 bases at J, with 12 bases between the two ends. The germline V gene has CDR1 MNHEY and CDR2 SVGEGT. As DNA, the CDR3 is TGTGCCAGCAGCCGGCCCCTTTCCAATGAGCAGTTCTTC. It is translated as CASSRPLSNEQFF.

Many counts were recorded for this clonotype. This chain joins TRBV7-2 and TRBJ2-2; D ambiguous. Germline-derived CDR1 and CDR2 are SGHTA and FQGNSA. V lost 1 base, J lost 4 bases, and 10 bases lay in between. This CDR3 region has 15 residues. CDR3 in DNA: TGTGCCAGCAGCTTAGGTTTCAGGTCCACCGGGGAGCTGTTTTTT. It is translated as CASSLGFRSTGELFF.

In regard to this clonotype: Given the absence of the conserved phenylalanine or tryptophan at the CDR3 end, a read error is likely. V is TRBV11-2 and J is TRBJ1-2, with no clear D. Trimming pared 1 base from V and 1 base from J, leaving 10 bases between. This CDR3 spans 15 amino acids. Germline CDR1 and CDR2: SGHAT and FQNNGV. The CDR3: CASSLGASDNYGYTL. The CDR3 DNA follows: TGTGCCAGCAGCTTAGGGGCCAGCGATAACTATGGCTACACCTTA.